The 24 T cell receptor beta chains listed next were all sequenced from one sample in a study of blood T cell repertoires in COVID-19. The table came from immunoSEQ multiplex PCR; TCRdb's copy has only in-frame clones and leaves some out. The repertoire consists of about 74,000 clones, with more than 70% occurring once and the leading ten covering approximately 16%. The sample comprised peripheral blood. Receptors were obtained from a man between 65 and 85 years old with active or convalescent COVID-19.

This chain uses TRBV24-1 with TRBJ1-2; 10 bases are a match to TRBD1. With 12 bases clipped from V and 8 bases from J, the junction kept 14 bases outside the gene matches. The CDR3 runs to 14 residues. Per the germline V gene, CDR1 is KGHDR and CDR2 is SFDVKD. The CDR3 nucleotides read TGTGCCGCACTTCGGGACAGGGGAGGGAACGGCTACACCTTC. Its translation is CAALRDRGGNGYTF.

This chain uses TRBV10-2 with TRBJ2-1, with D maybe TRBD2 (6 bases). Germline CDR1 reads WSHSY; CDR2 reads SAAADI. Trimming removed 8 bases from V and 5 bases from J, with 10 bases in between. This CDR3 comprises 12 residues. The CDR3 protein is CASWGEDNEQFF. In nucleotides, the CDR3 is TGCGCCAGCTGGGGGGAGGACAATGAGCAGTTCTTC.

The chain recombines TRBV28 with TRBJ1-4; 8 bases line up with TRBD1. Germline values: CDR1 MDHEN, CDR2 SYDVKM. The CDR3 spans 14 residues. Unmatched junction bases numbered 8, after V lost 8 bases and J lost 6 bases. The CDR3 spells CASASQGAYEKLFF. DNA for the CDR3: TGTGCCAGCGCTTCCCAGGGGGCGTATGAAAAACTGTTTTTT.

The CDR3 region has the DNA TGCAGCGTTGCACGAGGACAGATGAACACTGAAGCTTTCTTT. As protein: CSVARGQMNTEAFF. This chain connects TRBV29-1 to TRBJ1-1; D possibly corresponds to TRBD1 (6 bases). This CDR3 is 14 amino acids long. The ends were cut back, 4 bases at V and 0 bases at J, with 12 bases in the middle. CDR1 and CDR2 from the germline V gene are SQVTM and ANQGSEA.

This chain uses TRBV4-1 with TRBJ2-5; 8 positions match TRBD2. Trimming removed 8 bases from V and 5 bases from J; junction bases left unmatched: 16. Looked up from germline, CDR1 is MGHRA and CDR2 is YSYEKL. This CDR3 is built from 16 residues. The CDR3 sequence: CASRGGEIAGSETQYF. Written as DNA, the CDR3 is TGCGCCAGCCGGGGGGGAGAGATAGCAGGTTCGGAGACCCAGTACTTC.

The chain is built from TRBV29-1 and TRBJ1-1, with a weak D call TRBD1 (6 bases). The V end lost 4 bases, the J end lost 5 bases, and 11 bases lay between the germline ends. This CDR3 spans 12 amino acids. Looked up from germline, CDR1 is SQVTM and CDR2 is ANQGSEA. CDR3 amino acids: CSVARTVTEAFF. DNA of the CDR3: TGCAGCGTTGCCCGGACAGTAACTGAAGCTTTCTTT.

In this sample, this clone turned up a few times. The rearrangement uses TRBV11-2 and TRBJ1-2; tentatively, D is TRBD1 (5 bases). Germline lookup yields CDR1 SGHAT and CDR2 FQNNGV. The CDR3 is 16 amino acids. V lost 4 bases and J lost 4, with 19 bases in between. CDR3 nucleotide sequence: TGTGCCAGCAGCTCACTACGCCGGGTTGGGGCCTATGGCTACACCTTC. Translating it yields CASSSLRRVGAYGYTF.

The sample holds one count of this clone. The chain recombines TRBV15 with TRBJ2-1, with 8 positions matching TRBD2. CDR1 LNHNV and CDR2 YYDKDF come from the germline V gene (reference sequence). The CDR3 sequence is 16 residues long. Trimming at V came to 0 bases and at J to 4 bases, leaving 5 bases not matched to a gene. CDR3 amino acids: CATSRDTSGGYNEQFF. DNA of the CDR3: TGTGCCACCAGCAGAGACACGAGCGGGGGTTACAATGAGCAGTTCTTC.

Here the CDR3 DNA reads TGCGCCAGCAGCTTGCACGCCACGAGCTCCTACGAGCAGTACTTC. As protein: CASSLHATSSYEQYF. The chain carries TRBV5-1 and TRBJ2-7, with no clear D. This CDR3 is 15 amino acids long. The germline gives CDR1 SGHRS, CDR2 YFSETQ. Trimming left V 1 base short and J 0 bases short, with 11 bases between.

A single count supports this clone. The chain carries TRBV2 and TRBJ1-6; no reliable D call. In germline, CDR1 is SNHLY, CDR2 FYNNEI. V shed 5 bases and J shed 5 bases, with 7 bases lying between them. CDR3 size: 13 residues. This CDR3 reads CASSLENNSPLHF. As DNA, the CDR3 is TGTGCCAGCAGTTTGGAGAATAATTCACCCCTCCACTTT.

The chain recombines TRBV9 with TRBJ2-7; TRBD2 aligns across 14 bases. Germline V gives CDR1 SGDLS, CDR2 YYNGEE. The CDR3 totals 16 residues. With V trimmed by 0 bases and J by 1 base, 0 bases remained unmatched. CDR3 bases: TGTGCCAGCAGCGTAGGGACTAGCGGGGGGTCCTACGAGCAGTACTTC. It yields the protein CASSVGTSGGSYEQYF. Full variable domain (remainder filled in from reference TRBV9 and TRBJ2-7): DSGVTQTPKHLITATGQRVTLRCSPRSGDLSVYWYQQSLDQGLQFLIQYYNGEERAKGNILERFSAQQFPDLHSELNLSSLELGDSALYFCASSVGTSGGSYEQYFGPGTRLTVT.

This clone was observed a few times. The chain uses TRBV3-1 (or the pseudogene TRBV3-2) and TRBJ2-7; D is possibly TRBD2 (5 bases). This CDR3 region has 15 residues. Germline loops: CDR1 LGHDT, CDR2 YNNKEL (reference sequence). The V end lost 4 bases, the J end lost 1 base, and 14 bases lay between the germline ends. CDR3 region: CASSLLSSGSYEQYF. DNA for the CDR3: TGTGCCAGCAGCCTCCTCTCTTCGGGGTCCTACGAGCAGTACTTC.

This chain uses TRBV14 with TRBJ2-3; perhaps TRBD2 as D (5 bases). Deletions cut 1 base from V and 3 bases from J, with 11 bases between. Per germline, CDR1 SGHDN and CDR2 FVKESK. The CDR3 consists of 15 residues. CDR3: CASSQGTPGTDTQYF. The CDR3 DNA follows: TGTGCCAGCAGCCAAGGGACGCCGGGGACAGATACGCAGTATTTT.

The rearrangement joins TRBV5-1 to TRBJ1-2; TRBD1 aligns across 7 bases. This CDR3 has 12 residues. Germline V lookup: CDR1 SGHRS, CDR2 YFSETQ. J lost 9 bases, V lost 2 bases, and 4 bases had no gene match. The CDR3 DNA follows: TGCGCCAGCAGCTTAACAGGGGAAAGCTACACCTTC. Encoded protein: CASSLTGESYTF. The full variable domain, its missing parts supplied by reference TRBV5-1 and TRBJ1-2, is KAGVTQTPRYLIKTRGQQVTLSCSPISGHRSVSWYQQTPGQGLQFLFEYFSETQRNKGNFPGRFSGRQFSNSRSEMNVSTLELGDSALYLCASSLTGESYTFGSGTRLTVV.

The V gene is TRBV7-3, the J gene TRBJ1-2, with D possibly TRBD1 on 6 matching bases. This CDR3 spans 22 amino acids. V was clipped by 6 bases and J by 1 base, with 36 bases between them. The germline V gene encodes CDR1 SGHTA and CDR2 FQGTGA. This chain's CDR3 is CASSAPVNRAEERPALNYGYTF. The DNA for the CDR3 is TGTGCCAGCAGTGCTCCGGTTAACAGGGCCGAAGAAAGGCCGGCCCTTAACTATGGCTACACCTTC.

The rearrangement links TRBV6-2 or TRBV6-3 to TRBJ2-7, with 10 bases aligning to TRBD1. V was clipped by 4 bases and J by 2 bases; unmatched bases: 14. The CDR3 sequence is 18 residues long. Per the germline V gene, CDR1 is MNHEY and CDR2 is SVGEGT. In DNA form, the CDR3 reads TGTGCCAGCAGTTTCCCCACCCGGGACAGGGGACGGCCCTACGAGCAGTACTTC. The encoded protein is CASSFPTRDRGRPYEQYF.

This clone was seen only once. The V call is TRBV24-1, the J call TRBJ1-1, with D tentatively TRBD1 (6 bases). V was shortened by 4 bases and J by 2 bases, with 10 bases between the two germline ends. The germline V gene encodes CDR1 KGHDR and CDR2 SFDVKD. The CDR3 loop spans 14 amino acids. The CDR3 DNA is TGTGCCACCAGTGAATCAGGGGTTAACACTGAAGCTTTCTTT. Translation: CATSESGVNTEAFF.

The chain uses TRBV30 and TRBJ1-2, with TRBD1 as a possible D gene (6 bases). The germline V and J ends were trimmed by 4 bases and 6 bases, with 15 bases remaining between them. This CDR3 is built from 13 residues. CDR1 is GTSNPN and CDR2 is SVGIG in the germline V gene (reference sequence). CDR3 in DNA: TGTGCCTGGACTTCATCAGGGGATCATGGCTACACCTTC. It translates to CAWTSSGDHGYTF.

In its sample, this clone was seen once. This chain uses TRBV12-3 or TRBV12-4 with TRBJ1-1; D is ambiguous. V dropped 4 bases and J dropped 11 bases, with 11 bases sitting between them. This CDR3 comprises 11 residues. CDR3 protein: CASSSLGTAFF. CDR3 nucleotide sequence: TGTGCCAGCAGTTCCCTAGGTACGGCTTTCTTT.

The V gene is TRBV12-3 or TRBV12-4, the J gene TRBJ1-1; D is uncertain. The ends were cut back, 4 bases at V and 5 bases at J, with 11 bases in the middle. The CDR3 is made up of 13 amino acids. Written as DNA, the CDR3 is TGTGCCAGCAGTTCCAACAGTAGGACTGAAGCTTTCTTT. This codes for CASSSNSRTEAFF.

The chain links TRBV19 to TRBJ1-2; D is unclear. V lost 6 bases, J lost 5 bases, and 22 bases lay in between. The CDR3 is made up of 16 amino acids. Germline CDR1 reads LNHDA; CDR2 reads SQIVND (reference sequence). The CDR3 region has the DNA TGTGCCAGTAGCCCCTGGGGAGGGCGGGAAGTGTATGGCTACACCTTC. Translation gives CASSPWGGREVYGYTF.

This chain joins TRBV7-2 and TRBJ2-3, with TRBD1 as a possible D gene (5 bases). The CDR3 covers 13 residues. V lost 1 base and J lost 4, with 6 bases in between. CDR1 and CDR2 (germline): SGHTA, FQGNSA. CDR3 bases: TGTGCCAGCAGCTTAGGACAGCCAGATACGCAGTATTTT. Residues: CASSLGQPDTQYF. Together with reference TRBV7-2 and TRBJ2-3, the CDR3 gives the full variable domain: GAGVSQSPSNKVTEKGKDVELRCDPISGHTALYWYRQSLGQGLEFLIYFQGNSAPDKSGLPSDRFSAERTGGSVSTLTIQRTQQEDSAVYLCASSLGQPDTQYFGPGTRLTVL.

J is TRBJ1-2 and V is TRBV28; the D gene is possibly TRBD1 (6 bases). Deletions cut 9 bases from V and 1 base from J, with 12 bases between. Germline-derived CDR1 and CDR2 are MDHEN and SYDVKM. This CDR3 region has 13 residues. In nucleotides, the CDR3 is TGTGCCAGTAGGGGGGGCATTAACTATGGCTACACCTTC. Translation: CASRGGINYGYTF.

The chain joins TRBV5-1 to TRBJ2-3, with D tentatively TRBD1 (5 bases). V was shortened by 0 bases and J by 6 bases, with 17 bases between the two germline ends. The CDR3 sequence is 16 residues long. Per germline, CDR1 SGHRS and CDR2 YFSETQ. CDR3 residues: CASSLGAQEAGDTQYF. The CDR3 nucleotides read TGCGCCAGCAGCTTGGGGGCGCAGGAAGCAGGGGATACGCAGTATTTT.